This is a list of T cell receptor beta chains from one sample in a study of blood T cell repertoires in COVID-19. The method was immunoSEQ multiplex PCR; TCRdb's version includes in-frame clones alone and lacks a portion of them. The sample has 250,000 to 400,000 clones, about nine tenths seen once; the top ten hold 1.5% to 2%. Input material: peripheral blood. These receptors were collected from a woman in her 30s with COVID-19, enrolled during active disease. Each CDR3 is given without its conserved first and last residue. A D gene is named only where the DNA matches it firmly.

V gene: TRBV5-1
J gene: TRBJ1-4
D gene: .
CDR3 protein: ASSLDTGNEKLF

V gene: TRBV16
J gene: TRBJ2-5
D gene: .
CDR3 protein: ASGQLGGAQETQY

V gene: TRBV2
J gene: TRBJ1-2
D gene: TRBD1
CDR3 protein: ASRVGQNYGYT

V gene: TRBV7-3
J gene: TRBJ2-3
D gene: .
CDR3 protein: ASSFGLADTQY

V gene: TRBV5-1
J gene: TRBJ2-1
D gene: .
CDR3 protein: ASRRETVDEQF

V gene: TRBV11-1
J gene: TRBJ2-2
D gene: TRBD1
CDR3 protein: ASSLQGARELF

V gene: TRBV5-1
J gene: TRBJ2-7
D gene: TRBD1
CDR3 protein: ASSLEGTGSSYEQY

V gene: TRBV24-1
J gene: TRBJ2-1
D gene: .
CDR3 protein: ATSSGLADEQF

V gene: TRBV6-4
J gene: TRBJ2-3
D gene: TRBD2
CDR3 protein: ASSDSTSGGTDTQY

V gene: TRBV5-4
J gene: TRBJ2-3
D gene: TRBD2
CDR3 protein: ASSPRGWGGSTDTQY

V gene: TRBV7-2
J gene: TRBJ1-1
D gene: .
CDR3 protein: ASSLANRVGAF